These 32 T cell receptor beta chains originate from one sample sequenced in a study of CD8 T cells in ankylosing spondylitis. One entry per CDR3 protein results from TCRdb running MiXCR on the 5' RACE reads. The sample records 200,000 to 250,000 distinct CDR3 sequences, roughly a tenth being singletons. Material: blood, either unsorted or a sorted T cell fraction (not recorded which). All receptors come from a male donor with ankylosing spondylitis or in good health (not recorded which).

The chain employs TRBV6-1 and TRBJ2-1, with TRBD1 as a possible D gene (5 bases). V dropped 7 bases and J dropped 8 bases, with 15 bases sitting between them. This CDR3 comprises 13 residues. Germline loops: CDR1 MNHNS, CDR2 SASEGT. The CDR3 spells CASIPPGLDEQFF. As DNA, the CDR3 is TGTGCCAGCATCCCCCCAGGGCTTGATGAGCAGTTCTTC.

In its sample, this clonotype was seen many times. The CDR3 loop reads CASSSGGEQFF. As DNA, the CDR3 is TGTGCCAGCAGTAGCGGGGGAGAGCAGTTCTTC. The chain has TRBV12-3 or TRBV12-4 and TRBJ2-1, with 8 bases aligning to TRBD2. The J segment lost 10 bases and the V segment lost 5 bases, leaving 1 base of the junction unmatched. The CDR3 contains 11 residues.

This clonotype was observed a few times. The V call is TRBV30, the J call TRBJ1-3; the D gene is possibly TRBD1 (6 bases). The V end was cut by 0 bases, the J end by 2 bases, with 11 bases between. This CDR3 has 15 residues. Looked up from germline, CDR1 is GTSNPN and CDR2 is SVGIG (reference sequence). CDR3 sequence reads: CAWSVPGVTGNTIYF. CDR3 DNA: TGTGCCTGGAGTGTACCAGGGGTGACTGGAAACACCATATATTTT.

This clonotype has ten or more counts. V is TRBV7-8 and J is TRBJ2-7; D call uncertain. The V end was cut by 0 bases, the J end by 7 bases, with 4 bases between. The CDR3 length is 11 residues. Germline CDR1 and CDR2: SGHVS and FQNEAQ. The CDR3 spells CASSLAGEQYF. The CDR3 nucleotides are TGTGCCAGCAGCTTAGCTGGGGAGCAGTACTTC.

In this sample, this clonotype turned up many times. This sequence joins TRBV7-2 and TRBJ1-6; 10 positions match TRBD1. Germline CDR1 SGHTA, CDR2 FQGNSA. The CDR3 has 16 amino acids. V lost 4 bases and J lost 7; bases outside the gene matches: 7. In DNA form, the CDR3 reads TGTGCCAGCAGCTCCGACAGGGGGCGATCCAATTCACCCCTCCACTTT. It translates to CASSSDRGRSNSPLHF.

The V call is TRBV20-1, the J call TRBJ1-5, with D possibly being TRBD1 (6 bases). The germline V gene has CDR1 DFQATT and CDR2 SNEGSKA (reference sequence). The V gene lost 1 base and the J gene lost 7 bases, with 20 bases spanning the gap. This CDR3 has 16 amino acids. This CDR3 reads CSARVERRGGGQPQHF. Written as DNA, the CDR3 is TGCAGTGCTAGAGTAGAGCGGCGAGGGGGAGGCCAGCCCCAGCATTTT.

This clonotype was seen at least ten times. CDR3 coding DNA: TGCGCCAGCAGCTTTTCCGGGGGAGACTATGGCTACACCTTC. Protein sequence: CASSFSGGDYGYTF. V gene TRBV5-1 combines with J gene TRBJ1-2; weak D call: TRBD1 (5 bases). Per germline, CDR1 SGHRS and CDR2 YFSETQ. The CDR3 is 14 residues long. V was shortened by 2 bases and J by 3 bases, with 11 bases between the two germline ends.

This clonotype appeared a few times. The chain uses TRBV6-1 and TRBJ1-4; TRBD1 aligns across 7 bases. CDR1 MNHNS and CDR2 SASEGT come from the germline V gene. V was clipped by 3 bases and J by 4 bases; unmatched bases: 5. The CDR3 has 15 amino acids. CDR3 in amino acids: CASSDRGEFNEKLFF. The CDR3 nucleotides are TGTGCCAGCAGTGACAGGGGGGAGTTTAATGAAAAACTGTTTTTT.

This clonotype showed up many times. V gene TRBV5-1 combines with J gene TRBJ1-3, with TRBD1 matching 9 bases. After removal of 0 bases from V and 11 bases from J, the junction contained 9 bases not matched to a gene. Germline loops: CDR1 SGHRS, CDR2 YFSETQ. The CDR3 runs to 15 residues. The CDR3 loop reads CASSLAGQGTASIYF. Here the CDR3 DNA reads TGCGCCAGCAGCTTGGCCGGACAGGGGACCGCCTCCATATATTTT.

The V and J genes are TRBV21-1 and TRBJ1-1; the table's D call, TRBD1, was not checked against the DNA. TRBV21-1 is a recognized pseudogene. This CDR3 is built from 13 residues. The CDR3 DNA is TGTGCCAGAAGGAGACAGGGGGTGTCTGAAGCTTTCTTT. Protein sequence: CARRRQGVSEAFF.

J is TRBJ2-1 and V is TRBV15; 7 bases align to TRBD2. V lost 4 bases, J lost 4 bases, and 10 bases stayed unmatched. Germline V lookup: CDR1 LNHNV, CDR2 YYDKDF (reference sequence). The CDR3 contains 16 residues. This chain's CDR3 is CATSTFGGSTYNEQFF. The CDR3 nucleotides read TGTGCCACCAGCACCTTCGGGGGGTCTACTTACAATGAGCAGTTCTTC.

This clonotype was seen ten or more times. The J gene is TRBJ2-1, the V gene TRBV3-1; D is possibly TRBD2 (5 bases). Germline CDR1 and CDR2: LGHDT and YNNKEL (reference sequence). This CDR3 contains 12 residues. V lost 4 bases and J lost 9, with 10 bases in between. The CDR3 reads CASSLTGIEQFF. In DNA, the CDR3 is TGTGCCAGCAGCCTAACCGGGATTGAGCAGTTCTTC.

The sample holds many counts of this clonotype. The V gene is TRBV20-1, the J gene TRBJ2-1, with D perhaps TRBD1 or TRBD2 (5 bases each). V was pared by 4 bases and J by 2 bases, with 9 bases between. CDR3 length equals 13 residues. Per germline, CDR1 DFQATT and CDR2 SNEGSKA (reference sequence). The CDR3 nucleotides read TGCAGTGCTATGAGGGGAGCCTACAATGAGCAGTTCTTC. As protein: CSAMRGAYNEQFF.

This clonotype was counted many times. The rearrangement joins TRBV7-6 to TRBJ2-7; 9 positions agree with TRBD2. The CDR3 contains 18 residues. Germline V lookup: CDR1 SGHVS, CDR2 FNYEAQ. V was clipped by 3 bases and J by 0 bases; unmatched bases: 12. The CDR3 region has the DNA TGTGCCAGCAGCTTTTACCCTCCGGTTAGCGGGAGCTCCTACGAGCAGTACTTC. This codes for CASSFYPPVSGSSYEQYF.

This clonotype was seen repeatedly, ten times or more. The gene calls are TRBV12-3 or TRBV12-4 and TRBJ2-5; D call uncertain. V shed 4 bases and J shed 1 base, with 10 bases lying between them. CDR3 length equals 14 residues. The CDR3 loop reads CASSSLTGQETQYF. As DNA, the CDR3 is TGTGCCAGCAGTTCCCTGACTGGCCAAGAGACCCAGTACTTC.

This clonotype was seen repeatedly, ten times or more. The chain links TRBV5-1 to TRBJ2-5; 7 positions match TRBD1. V was clipped by 4 bases and J by 3 bases; unmatched bases: 6. This CDR3 has 14 amino acids. Germline loops: CDR1 SGHRS, CDR2 YFSETQ. CDR3 nucleotides: TGCGCCAGCAGCGCCACGGGGACAGAAGAGACCCAGTACTTC. Translated, it gives CASSATGTEETQYF.

A note on this clonotype: With a much larger clone just one base away, this may be a read error. DNA for the CDR3: TGTGCCAGCAGTTTACTGTTTCGGGGGTACAATGAGCGGTTCTTC. Residues: CASSLLFRGYNERFF. The V and J genes are TRBV28 and TRBJ2-1; possibly TRBD2 for D (6 bases). Germline CDR1 reads MDHEN; CDR2 reads SYDVKM. There are 15 residues in the CDR3.

This clonotype was recorded many times. The chain carries TRBV24-1 and TRBJ2-3; 8 nucleotides line up with TRBD1. This CDR3 region has 17 residues. Germline CDR1 is KGHDR and CDR2 is SFDVKD. The V gene end was trimmed by 4 bases and the J gene end by 2 bases; junction bases not matched to a gene: 10. The CDR3 DNA sequence: TGTGCCACCAGTGACCCGGGCAGGGGGCCCCTCACAGATACGCAGTATTTT. Translating gives CATSDPGRGPLTDTQYF.

This clonotype was seen only a few times. V is TRBV20-1 and J is TRBJ1-2; D not resolved. The length of the CDR3 is 15 residues. Germline values: CDR1 DFQATT, CDR2 SNEGSKA (reference sequence). Trimming took 5 bases from V and 1 from J, leaving 17 bases between them. The CDR3 region has the DNA TGCAGTGCTGGCGTGAACCTAAGGGTTAACTATGGCTACACCTTC. The encoded protein is CSAGVNLRVNYGYTF.

The chain couples TRBV3-1 to TRBJ1-2, with D maybe TRBD1 (6 bases). The CDR3 sequence is 15 residues long. The V and J ends lost 0 bases and 6 bases respectively, with 14 bases between them. Per the germline V gene, CDR1 is LGHDT and CDR2 is YNNKEL (reference sequence). The CDR3 region is CASSQDLSGAHGYTF. In DNA, the CDR3 is TGTGCCAGCAGCCAAGATCTTTCGGGGGCTCATGGCTACACCTTC.

This clonotype has a count of ten or more. The chain employs TRBV5-1 and TRBJ1-1; perhaps TRBD1 as D (5 bases). Per the germline V gene, CDR1 is SGHRS and CDR2 is YFSETQ. The CDR3 covers 15 residues. V shed 4 bases and J shed 4 bases, with 17 bases lying between them. CDR3 DNA: TGCGCCAGCAGCACCGACAGCCTAATGATCACTGAAGCTTTCTTT. It translates to CASSTDSLMITEAFF.

This clonotype was counted many times. The chain has TRBV12-3 or TRBV12-4 and TRBJ2-1, with 9 bases aligning to TRBD2. The V segment lost 7 bases and the J segment 8 bases; nucleotides outside the gene matches: 9. The CDR3 length is 14 residues. CDR3 region: CASTPGLALDEQFF. The CDR3 bases are TGTGCCAGCACTCCGGGACTAGCATTGGATGAGCAGTTCTTC.

This clonotype has ten or more counts. The gene calls are TRBV18 and TRBJ2-1; 9 bases map to TRBD2. The CDR3 covers 14 residues. V lost 4 bases, J lost 6 bases, and 4 bases stayed unmatched. CDR1 KGHSH and CDR2 LQKENI come from the germline V gene. The CDR3 DNA is TGTGCCAGCTCACTTGGACTAGCGTCCAATGAGCAGTTCTTC. This sequence encodes CASSLGLASNEQFF.

The CDR3 DNA is TGTGCCAGTAGTATTCGCCGTGTGCCAGATACGCAGTATTTT. The encoded protein is CASSIRRVPDTQYF. This chain links TRBV19 with TRBJ2-3, with unresolved D. The germline CDR1 and CDR2 sequences are LNHDA and SQIVND (reference sequence). The CDR3 sequence is 14 residues long. V was shortened by 3 bases and J by 4 bases, with 11 bases between the two germline ends.

The chain joins TRBV7-2 to TRBJ2-7; 10 nucleotides line up with TRBD1. The CDR3 is 15 amino acids. The junction had 1 base not matched to a gene; V was cut back by 0 bases and J by 2 bases. Germline assignment: CDR1 SGHTA and CDR2 FQGNSA. DNA of the CDR3: TGTGCCAGCAGCTTAGCGACAGGGGGCACCTACGAGCAGTACTTC. Translation: CASSLATGGTYEQYF.

The V and J genes are TRBV20-1 and TRBJ2-5, with D hard to call. The ends were cut back, 0 bases at V and 5 bases at J, with 13 bases in the middle. CDR1 is DFQATT, CDR2 SNEGSKA, per germline (reference sequence). CDR3 size: 14 residues. CDR3 amino acids: CSARDGSRWETQYF. CDR3 nucleotide sequence: TGCAGTGCTAGAGACGGCAGTAGGTGGGAGACCCAGTACTTC.

There are many counts of this clonotype. This sequence joins TRBV5-1 and TRBJ2-5; 7 bases agree with TRBD1. There are 15 residues in the CDR3. CDR1 SGHRS and CDR2 YFSETQ come from the germline V gene. V lost 3 bases, J lost 5 bases, and 10 bases stayed unmatched. The CDR3 DNA is TGCGCCAGCAGCTACGGTTTACAGGGGCGGGAGACCCAGTACTTC. Protein product: CASSYGLQGRETQYF.

This clonotype was seen more than once but under ten times. J is TRBJ2-5 and V is TRBV20-1, with D perhaps matching TRBD1 (6 bases). V was cut by 4 bases and J by 5 bases, with 17 bases left in between. Germline CDR1 DFQATT, CDR2 SNEGSKA (reference sequence). The CDR3 is 14 residues long. CDR3 region: CSATSLGAVETQYF. The CDR3 DNA is TGCAGTGCTACGTCCTTGGGGGCCGTGGAGACCCAGTACTTC.

J is TRBJ2-2 and V is TRBV12-3 or TRBV12-4; 10 bases are a match to TRBD1. CDR3 length equals 16 residues. V lost 4 bases to trimming and J lost 6 bases; unmatched junction nucleotides: 8. The CDR3 region has the DNA TGTGCCAGCAGTTCGGGACAGGGGATTGTCGCCGGGGAGCTGTTTTTT. It encodes CASSSGQGIVAGELFF.

This clonotype was detected ten times or more. The chain carries TRBV12-3 or TRBV12-4 and TRBJ1-5; D is ambiguous. Trimming took 3 bases from V and 6 from J, leaving 6 bases between them. There are 12 residues in the CDR3. CDR3 sequence reads: CASSFSSQPQHF. DNA for the CDR3: TGTGCCAGCAGTTTCAGTAGTCAGCCCCAGCATTTT.

The chain recombines TRBV19 with TRBJ2-1; D gene unclear. Looked up from germline, CDR1 is LNHDA and CDR2 is SQIVND (reference sequence). Deletions cut 6 bases from V and 0 bases from J, with 12 bases between. The CDR3 extends over 15 amino acids. This chain's CDR3 is CASSQFGISYNEQFF. CDR3 DNA sequence: TGTGCCAGTAGCCAATTCGGAATCTCCTACAATGAGCAGTTCTTC.

This clonotype was seen many times. The chain recombines TRBV10-3 with TRBJ2-7; D is possibly TRBD1 or TRBD2 (6 bases each). This CDR3 spans 15 amino acids. V was trimmed by 4 bases and J by 0 bases, leaving 13 bases between them. Per the germline V gene, CDR1 is ENHRY and CDR2 is SYGVKD. The CDR3 nucleotides read TGTGCCATCAGTGCGGGGGCATTAAGCTCCTACGAGCAGTACTTC. Protein product: CAISAGALSSYEQYF.